Detailed here is one T cell receptor (beta chain). Use of 60 Vbeta and 13 Jbeta primers characterized the PCR. Repertoires were generated with immunoSEQ multiplex PCR, while TCRdb's copy carries only in-frame clones and drops some. There are 150,000 to 200,000 clones in the sample; 80% to 90% occur only once, and 0.77% lies in the top ten. These data are taken from a study of cytomegalovirus exposure and HLA in healthy donors. Overall study: Earlier results showed 120 million or so unique TCR beta sequences derived from 150 million to 200 million T cells.

CDR3 length equals 15 residues. Germline CDR1 SGHRS, CDR2 YFSETQ. V shed 0 bases, J shed 3 bases, and the junction held 3 bases outside the gene matches. The gene calls are TRBV5-1 and TRBJ1-5; 7 bases agree with TRBD1. This sequence was found in a woman in her late teens or twenties in good health and CMV-seronegative. Sequenced material: PBMCs. The CDR3 nucleotides read TGCGCCAGCAGCTTGGGGACAGGACACAATCAGCCCCAGCATTTT. Encoded protein: CASSLGTGHNQPQHF.